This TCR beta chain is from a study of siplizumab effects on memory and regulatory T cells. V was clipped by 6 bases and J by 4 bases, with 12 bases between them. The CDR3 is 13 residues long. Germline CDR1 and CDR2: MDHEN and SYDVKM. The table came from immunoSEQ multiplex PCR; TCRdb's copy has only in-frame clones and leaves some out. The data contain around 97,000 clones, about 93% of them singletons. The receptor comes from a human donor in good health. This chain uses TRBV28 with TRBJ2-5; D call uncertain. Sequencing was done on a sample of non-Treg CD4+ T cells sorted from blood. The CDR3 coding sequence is TGTGCCAGCAGGGGGATCGTCCCAGAGACCCAGTACTTC. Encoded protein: CASRGIVPETQYF.